This T cell receptor (beta chain) stems from a study of blood T cell repertoires in COVID-19. The germline V gene encodes CDR1 LNHDA and CDR2 SQIVND (reference sequence). The V end was cut by 0 bases, the J end by 4 bases, with 3 bases between. The CDR3 has 12 amino acids. Residents of about two dozen US areas, aged about 18 to 89 years, made up the participants. Two negative PCRs, clearance, or symptom resolution characterized the recovered Cohort 3 donors. Data came from immunoSEQ multiplex PCR; TCRdb stores just in-frame clones and leaves some out. The sample lists hundreds of thousands of clones, around 89% occurring once. As for this clone: This sample also contains other DNA sequences that code for the same CDR3.

The specimen sequenced was PBMCs or T cells enriched from blood (not recorded which). J is TRBJ1-2 and V is TRBV19; D unresolved. The receptor was derived from a man under 40 who had recovered from COVID-19. The CDR3 region has the DNA TGTGCCAGTAGTATAGATCTCTATGGCTACACCTTC. It specifies CASSIDLYGYTF.